This TCR delta chain was obtained from a study of γδ T cells in repeated Plasmodium falciparum infection. Points from the study as a whole: Vgamma9/Vdelta2+ T cells showed a stable polyclonal repertoire with shared TCRgamma sequences.

Germline V gives CDR1 GEAIGNYY, CDR2 EKD. V was cut by 3 bases and J by 2 bases, with 15 bases left in between. This CDR3 has 15 residues. Each sorted gammadelta sample had TRG and TRD chains sequenced. TCRdb re-called the multiplex PCR reads through CATT. The top ten clones hold 6.5% to 9.5% of a sample with 50,000 or so delta-chain clones, approximately 1.5% of them seen once. Flow sorting of PBMC yielded separate Vgamma9/Vdelta2+ and Vdelta2-negative gammadelta T cell populations for bulk repertoire analysis. This clone has just a few counts. Its antigen remains unknown. TCRdb's listed protein matches a much larger clone and diverges from this DNA's translation at residue 8, likely through a read error; the protein shown comes from the DNA.

V is TRDV2 and J is TRDJ1; tentative D call: TRDD3 (6 bases). TCRdb lists no J gene, so it was determined here by aligning the DNA to germline. The sequenced sample was gamma-delta T cells from blood. The receptor was isolated from a pool of human donors (malaria-infected and uninfected, not separated). This CDR3 is CACDALLWGTDKLIF. Here the CDR3 DNA reads TGTGCCTGTGACGCCTTACTGTGGGGGACCGATAAACTCATCTTT.